This is a list of T cell receptor beta chains from one sample in a study of control samples from healthy donors and cancer patients. Using immunoSEQ multiplex PCR, the repertoire was profiled, and TCRdb retains in-frame clones only, with some absent. Of about 60,000 clones listed, 90% are singletons. The sequenced sample was PBMCs. The source of these receptors is a woman aged 50 to 60 with colorectal cancer. CDR3s include the opening cysteine and the closing phenylalanine or tryptophan. A D gene is named only where the DNA matches it firmly. Not every row has a clone size; where given, it reads once, few, many or a size class.

V gene	clone size	J gene	D gene	CDR3 DNA	CDR3 protein
TRBV5-1	-	TRBJ1-1	-	TGCGCCAGCAGCTTGGATCCAGGGGCGGGCACTGAAGCTTTCTTT	CASSLDPGAGTEAFF
TRBV11-2	-	TRBJ2-5	-	TGTGCCTCGGGGCAGGGCCAACAAGAGACCCAGTACTTC	CASGQGQQETQYF
TRBV5-1	-	TRBJ2-7	-	TGCGCCAGCAGCTTGGGAGGGGGAACGTCCTACGAGCAGTACTTC	CASSLGGGTSYEQYF
TRBV11-2	-	TRBJ1-1	-	TGTGCCAGCAGCTTGGTTGACACTGAAGCTTTCTTT	CASSLVDTEAFF
TRBV3-1/TRBV3-2	-	TRBJ2-2	TRBD1	TGTGCCGGACAGGGGAACACCGGGGAGCTGTTTTTT	CAGQGNTGELFF
TRBV19	-	TRBJ2-7	-	TGTGCCAGTAGTAGGTCTCTTGGCTCCTACGAGCAGTACTTC	CASSRSLGSYEQYF
TRBV3-1/TRBV3-2	-	TRBJ2-7	-	TGTGCCAGCAGCCAAATAGGGAGCTCCTACGAGCAGTACTTC	CASSQIGSSYEQYF
TRBV6-6	-	TRBJ1-1	TRBD1	TGTGCCAGCAGTTCCACCGACAGGGGAGGGGAAACTGAAGCTTTCTTT	CASSSTDRGGETEAFF
TRBV5-8	-	TRBJ1-2	-	TGTGCCAGCAGCTTGGCCAACAGGGATGATGGCTACACCTTC	CASSLANRDDGYTF
TRBV7-9	-	TRBJ1-2	-	TGTGCCAGCAGCTTACAACAGGGAGGCTACACCTTC	CASSLQQGGYTF
TRBV19	-	TRBJ2-2	TRBD2	TGTGCCAGTGGACTTACTAGCGGGGCCGGGGAGCTGTTTTTT	CASGLTSGAGELFF
TRBV18	-	TRBJ2-5	TRBD1	TGTGCCAGCTCACCACCGCAGGGGGCGCGGGGGACCCAGTACTTC	CASSPPQGARGTQYF
TRBV4-1	-	TRBJ2-1	TRBD2	TGCGCCAGCAGCCAAGATACTAGCGGGACCTACAATGAGCAGTTCTTC	CASSQDTSGTYNEQFF
TRBV5-4	-	TRBJ1-1	-	TGTGCCAGCAGCGACCAGGAAAGTAGCCGTTGGACTGAAGCTTTCTTT	CASSDQESSRWTEAFF
TRBV19	-	TRBJ2-4	TRBD1	TGTGCCAGTACCGATACAGGGGAAGAAGCCAAAAACATTCAGTACTTC	CASTDTGEEAKNIQYF
TRBV10-2	-	TRBJ1-1	-	TGCGCCAGCAGTACCAGGGCTCTGGGCACTGAAGCTTTCTTT	CASSTRALGTEAFF
TRBV7-2	-	TRBJ2-3	TRBD2	TGTGCCAGCAGCTTCGGCGGGAGGCGGCAGGATACGCAGTATTTT	CASSFGGRRQDTQYF
TRBV5-1	-	TRBJ2-3	TRBD2	TGCGCCAGCAGCTTGGCGATGACTAGCGGGGGCACAGATACGCAGTATTTT	CASSLAMTSGGTDTQYF
TRBV2	-	TRBJ2-6	TRBD1	TGTGCCAGCACCGGACAGGGGGCTACTGGGGCCAACGTCCTGACTTTC	CASTGQGATGANVLTF
TRBV27	-	TRBJ1-6	-	TGTGCCAGCAATCGTTGGTCGAGGAAAACCAATTCACCCCTCCACTTT	CASNRWSRKTNSPLHF
TRBV3-1/TRBV3-2	-	TRBJ2-1	-	TGTGCCAGCAGCCAAGACGCGTCAGGGTTACGGAATGAGCAGTTCTTC	CASSQDASGLRNEQFF
TRBV14	-	TRBJ1-2	-	TGTGCCAGCAGCTTGTACGGCTATGGCTACACCTTC	CASSLYGYGYTF
TRBV19	-	TRBJ2-7	TRBD2	TGTGCCAGTGCCCCGTCGGGGACTAGCGGGAGAAAGTACGAGCAGTACTTC	CASAPSGTSGRKYEQYF
TRBV2	-	TRBJ2-3	-	TGTGCCAGCCAGCCGGCTTCCCTGGGCGCAGATACGCAGTATTTT	CASQPASLGADTQYF
TRBV4-1	once	TRBJ1-4	TRBD1	TGCGCCAGCAGCCAATCCCCGGGACAGGGTGGGTTTTCGGATTCGGAAAAACTGTTTTTT	CASSQSPGQGGFSDSEKLFF
TRBV6-5	-	TRBJ2-5	TRBD1	TGTGCCAGCAGTTACGGGACAGATCAAGAGACCCAGTACTTC	CASSYGTDQETQYF
TRBV27	-	TRBJ2-7	-	TGTGCCAGCAGTCTCGGCCGCGGCTACGAGCAGTACTTC	CASSLGRGYEQYF
TRBV25-1	-	TRBJ2-1	TRBD2	TGTGCCAGCAGTGGGCAAGCGGGGGGCAATGAGCAGTTCTTC	CASSGQAGGNEQFF
TRBV19	once	TRBJ2-2	-	TGTGCCAGTAGTACCTTAGGCTTGGGGGCCGGGGAGCTGTTTTTT	CASSTLGLGAGELFF
TRBV19	-	TRBJ2-2	TRBD2	TGTGCCAGCTACACTAGCGGGGGGACCGGGGAGCTGTTTTTT	CASYTSGGTGELFF
TRBV10-1	-	TRBJ2-3	-	TGCGCCAGCAGTGGTTCCCGGGGCCGGACAAGGTATAGCACAGATACGCAGTATTTT	CASSGSRGRTRYSTDTQYF
TRBV5-1	-	TRBJ2-7	-	TGCGCCAGCAGCTTACAAACAGGCCGCTCCTACGAGCAGTACTTC	CASSLQTGRSYEQYF
TRBV9	-	TRBJ2-2	-	TGTGCCAGCAGCGTCCACCTGGGTACCGGGGAGCTGTTTTTT	CASSVHLGTGELFF
TRBV19	few	TRBJ2-1	TRBD2	TGTGCCAGTAGTAAGCTAGCGGGGTCCTACAATGAGCAGTTCTTC	CASSKLAGSYNEQFF
TRBV19	-	TRBJ1-2	-	TGTGCCAGTAATGGGGGAATCTATGGCTACACCTTC	CASNGGIYGYTF
TRBV9	-	TRBJ1-2	TRBD1	TGTGCCAGCAGCGGAACAGGGGGTGGAGGCTACACCTTC	CASSGTGGGGYTF
TRBV29-1	-	TRBJ1-2	-	TGCAGCGTTGAAACTCCCGGGCAGGACGGTGGCTACACCTTC	CSVETPGQDGGYTF
TRBV3-1/TRBV3-2	-	TRBJ2-1	TRBD2	TGTGCCAGCAGCCAACAGACTAGCTCGGGTGAGCAGTTCTTC	CASSQQTSSGEQFF
TRBV3-1/TRBV3-2	-	TRBJ2-7	-	TGTGCCAGCAGCCAAAGCCTCCGGGACCGGCTGCGCAACGAGCAGTACTTC	CASSQSLRDRLRNEQYF
TRBV3-1/TRBV3-2	-	TRBJ1-4	TRBD1	TGTGCCAGCAGCCAATCTAGGACAGGGGGTGGTGAAAAACTGTTTTTT	CASSQSRTGGGEKLFF
TRBV28	-	TRBJ2-1	TRBD2	TGTGCCAGCAGTTTATTATTTAGCGGGAGCTCCAATGAGCAGTTCTTC	CASSLLFSGSSNEQFF
TRBV9	few	TRBJ1-2	-	TGTGCCAGCAGCGTAGGTCGATACGGCTACACCTTC	CASSVGRYGYTF
TRBV7-3	-	TRBJ2-3	-	TGTGCCAGCAGCTTAAGGGGCGATGGAGCGGGAGATACGCAGTATTTT	CASSLRGDGAGDTQYF
TRBV7-2	-	TRBJ2-1	-	TGTGCCAGCAGCCGGCGAAGAGGGAACAATGAGCAGTTCTTC	CASSRRRGNNEQFF
TRBV2	-	TRBJ2-5	-	TGTGCCAGCAGTCAGCAAGAGACCCAGTACTTC	CASSQQETQYF
TRBV28	-	TRBJ1-2	-	TGTGCGGCAGGGATCGGCTACACCTTC	CAAGIGYTF
TRBV5-4	-	TRBJ2-6	TRBD1	TGTGCCAGCACAAAACCCCCCCGACAGGGTTCTGGGGCCAACGTCCTGACTTTC	CASTKPPRQGSGANVLTF
TRBV2	-	TRBJ1-2	TRBD1	TGTGCCAGCAGCTTACACCCAGGACAGGGGCATGTTTATGGCTACACCTTC	CASSLHPGQGHVYGYTF
TRBV7-8	once	TRBJ1-1	-	TGTGCCAGCAGCTTAAGGGCCACAGAGGGGTCAGCTTTCTTT	CASSLRATEGSAFF
TRBV13	-	TRBJ2-7	-	TGTGCCAGCAGCTTAACATCCTTGTCCTACGAGCAGTACTTC	CASSLTSLSYEQYF
TRBV29-1	-	TRBJ2-3	-	TGCAGCGTTGAAGCTGGGGGGCCGGGAGATACGCAGTATTTT	CSVEAGGPGDTQYF
TRBV10-3	-	TRBJ2-2	-	TGTGCCATCACTAGGGGGGAGAACACCGGGGAGCTGTTTTTT	CAITRGENTGELFF
TRBV6-5	-	TRBJ1-1	TRBD1	TGTGCCAGCAGTTACTACACAGGGGAAGCCGCTGAAGCTTTCTTT	CASSYYTGEAAEAFF
TRBV10-3	once	TRBJ2-1	TRBD2	TGTGCCATCAGCTCCGGGACTACTTTGAACAATGAGCAGTTCTTC	CAISSGTTLNNEQFF